These 32 T cell receptor beta chains originate from one sample sequenced in a study of blood T cell repertoires in COVID-19. Clones were sequenced by immunoSEQ multiplex PCR, and TCRdb holds only the in-frame ones, with some missing. The sample lists 200,000 to 250,000 clones; around 84% were seen once. Source material: peripheral blood. The receptor source for this set is a woman aged 80 or over with active or convalescent COVID-19.

This clone was observed a few times. The chain uses TRBV7-9 and TRBJ2-7; perhaps TRBD1 as D (6 bases). The CDR3 spans 17 residues. Germline CDR1 is SEHNR and CDR2 is FQNEAQ (reference sequence). The ends were cut back, 5 bases at V and 1 base at J, with 21 bases in the middle. CDR3 loop: CASSDLGQFGLSYEQYF. The CDR3 nucleotides read TGTGCCAGCAGCGACTTAGGACAGTTCGGCTTGTCCTACGAGCAGTACTTC.

J is TRBJ2-5 and V is TRBV5-4, with 7 bases matching TRBD2. V shed 4 bases, J shed 2 bases, and the junction held 5 bases outside the gene matches. CDR1 and CDR2 (germline): SGHNT, YYREEE (reference sequence). CDR3 size: 14 residues. The CDR3 protein is CASSKLAFQETQYF. CDR3 DNA: TGTGCCAGCAGCAAACTAGCGTTTCAAGAGACCCAGTACTTC.

This sequence joins TRBV19 and TRBJ1-5, with 8 bases matching TRBD1. CDR3 length: 17 amino acids. V lost 4 bases, J lost 6 bases, and 14 bases stayed unmatched. Per the germline V gene, CDR1 is LNHDA and CDR2 is SQIVND (reference sequence). The CDR3 loop is CASSRGPGQAGSQPQHF. The CDR3, as DNA: TGTGCCAGTAGTAGGGGACCGGGACAGGCGGGTAGTCAGCCCCAGCATTTT.

The chain recombines TRBV4-1 with TRBJ2-1; 11 bases are a match to TRBD1. V lost 3 bases, J lost 7 bases, and 5 bases stayed unmatched. The V gene's germline CDR1 is MGHRA and CDR2 YSYEKL. This CDR3 is built from 15 residues. The DNA for the CDR3 is TGCGCCAGCAGCCAGACCTGGGACAGGGGGAATGAGCAGTTCTTC. This gives the protein CASSQTWDRGNEQFF.

The gene calls are TRBV9 and TRBJ1-3; D remains ambiguous. Germline V lookup: CDR1 SGDLS, CDR2 YYNGEE. The CDR3 consists of 17 residues. Trimming took 4 bases from V and 0 from J, leaving 17 bases between them. This CDR3 is CASSRRREASSGNTIYF. CDR3 nucleotide sequence: TGTGCCAGCAGCAGACGACGGGAGGCAAGCTCTGGAAACACCATATATTTT.

This clone occurred a few times. The chain couples TRBV7-9 to TRBJ1-2; the match to TRBD1 covers 8 bases. This CDR3 region has 15 residues. The V and J ends lost 4 bases and 0 bases, in that order; junction bases with no gene match: 4. Germline V gene lookup returns CDR1 SEHNR and CDR2 FQNEAQ (reference sequence). The CDR3 reads CASSWGQVANYGYTF. In nucleotides, the CDR3 is TGTGCCAGCAGCTGGGGACAGGTAGCTAACTATGGCTACACCTTC.

The chain uses TRBV11-2 and TRBJ2-1; 8 positions agree with TRBD2. The germline V gene has CDR1 SGHAT and CDR2 FQNNGV. The ends lost 4 bases at V and 0 bases at J; junction bases unmatched: 5. The CDR3 runs 16 residues. In nucleotides, the CDR3 is TGTGCCAGCAGCTCCATGAGCGGGAGCTCCTACAATGAGCAGTTCTTC. Amino acid sequence: CASSSMSGSSYNEQFF.

Only one count was recorded for this clone. This CDR3 is CASSFRDRGSSGANVLTF. DNA for the CDR3: TGTGCCAGCAGTTTCCGGGACAGGGGAAGCTCTGGGGCCAACGTCCTGACTTTC. The V and J genes are TRBV27 and TRBJ2-6, with 10 bases lining up with TRBD1. V trimming: 3 bases; J trimming: 0 bases; junction bases outside the gene matches: 5. This CDR3 comprises 18 residues. Germline V CDR1 and CDR2: MNHEY, SMNVEV (reference sequence).

The rearrangement uses TRBV27 and TRBJ2-3, with D maybe TRBD1 (6 bases). The germline V gene has CDR1 MNHEY and CDR2 SMNVEV (reference sequence). This CDR3 has 14 amino acids. The V end was cut by 6 bases, the J end by 4 bases, with 14 bases between. The CDR3 loop reads CASSLTGTADTQYF. The DNA for the CDR3 is TGTGCCAGCAGCCTCACAGGGACCGCAGATACGCAGTATTTT.

V usage is TRBV27 and J usage is TRBJ2-3; perhaps TRBD2 as D (6 bases). Germline assignment: CDR1 MNHEY and CDR2 SMNVEV (reference sequence). The CDR3 is made up of 17 amino acids. The germline V and J ends were trimmed by 7 bases and 3 bases, with 23 bases remaining between them. The CDR3 DNA reads TGTGCCAGCAATCCGTACCTTCCGGGGGACTCTACAGATACGCAGTATTTT. Its protein product is CASNPYLPGDSTDTQYF.

The rearrangement links TRBV7-2 to TRBJ1-5; no firm D call. V was pared by 2 bases and J by 4 bases, with 6 bases between. CDR3 size: 13 residues. The germline CDR1 and CDR2 sequences are SGHTA and FQGNSA. The CDR3, as DNA: TGTGCCAGCAGCTTACAACAGAATCAGCCCCAGCATTTT. Its protein is CASSLQQNQPQHF.

This rearrangement joins TRBV5-1 to TRBJ1-6, with 7 positions matching TRBD1. In germline, CDR1 is SGHRS, CDR2 YFSETQ. V lost 4 bases and J lost 7; bases outside the gene matches: 5. The CDR3 covers 14 residues. The DNA for the CDR3 is TGCGCCAGCAGCCGGCAGGGGGAGAATTCACCCCTCCACTTT. The encoded protein is CASSRQGENSPLHF.

V usage is TRBV28 and J usage is TRBJ1-1; TRBD1 is a possible D gene (5 bases). Germline V gene sequence: CDR1 MDHEN, CDR2 SYDVKM. Trimming pared 7 bases from V and 6 bases from J, leaving 21 bases between. The CDR3 runs 15 residues. The CDR3 DNA sequence: TGTGCCAGCAATGGGCAGTTGGGCAGGGTACCTGAAGCTTTCTTT. Protein sequence: CASNGQLGRVPEAFF.

In this sample, this clone turned up a few times. This chain uses TRBV4-2 with TRBJ1-3; maybe TRBD1 (5 bases). Per the germline V gene, CDR1 is LGHNA and CDR2 is YNFKEQ. Trimming stripped 3 bases from V and 4 bases from J, with 19 bases between. CDR3 length: 17 residues. CDR3 loop: CASSQEDSIFTGNTIYF. DNA for the CDR3: TGTGCCAGCAGCCAGGAAGACAGCATCTTTACGGGAAACACCATATATTTT.

The J gene is TRBJ2-1, the V gene TRBV11-3, with 10 bases matching TRBD2. Germline CDR1 and CDR2: SGHNT and YENEEA. V lost 3 bases and J lost 0; bases outside the gene matches: 5. The CDR3 spans 17 residues. The CDR3 DNA is TGTGCCAGCAGCTTCCTAGCGGGAGTCCACTCCTACAATGAGCAGTTCTTC. This encodes CASSFLAGVHSYNEQFF.

V gene TRBV28 combines with J gene TRBJ2-7, with D perhaps TRBD2 (6 bases). CDR1 MDHEN and CDR2 SYDVKM come from the germline V gene. CDR3 length equals 15 residues. V was cut by 2 bases and J by 3 bases, with 14 bases left in between. DNA of the CDR3: TGTGCCAGCAGTTTAGGAGGGTTGAGTGGCTACGAGCAGTACTTC. It translates to CASSLGGLSGYEQYF.

This clone was recorded at least ten times. V usage is TRBV4-1 and J usage is TRBJ2-2; D is unresolved. The length of the CDR3 is 16 residues. Between the trimmed V and J ends, which lost 1 base and 0 bases, there was a span of 9 bases. CDR1 is MGHRA and CDR2 is YSYEKL in the germline V gene. CDR3 nucleotides: TGCGCCAGCAGCCAAGGAGTCTTCCCGAACACCGGGGAGCTGTTTTTT. It codes for CASSQGVFPNTGELFF.

The V gene is TRBV5-1, the J gene TRBJ2-3, with D perhaps matching TRBD1 (5 bases). Germline loops: CDR1 SGHRS, CDR2 YFSETQ. CDR3 length: 16 residues. The V and J ends lost 0 bases and 6 bases respectively, with 17 bases between them. CDR3 in DNA: TGCGCCAGCAGCTTGGCGATGGGGCCAGGTGCTGATACGCAGTATTTT. It yields the protein CASSLAMGPGADTQYF. The full variable domain, rest sourced from reference TRBV5-1 and TRBJ2-3, is KAGVTQTPRYLIKTRGQQVTLSCSPISGHRSVSWYQQTPGQGLQFLFEYFSETQRNKGNFPGRFSGRQFSNSRSEMNVSTLELGDSALYLCASSLAMGPGADTQYFGPGTRLTVL.

J is TRBJ1-5 and V is TRBV3-1 (or the pseudogene TRBV3-2); perhaps TRBD1 as D (6 bases). V was pared by 9 bases and J by 5 bases, with 23 bases between. CDR1 and CDR2 (germline): LGHDT, YNNKEL (reference sequence). The CDR3 runs 16 residues. CDR3 protein: CARNREGEPGDQPQHF. The DNA for the CDR3 is TGTGCCAGGAACAGGGAGGGGGAACCAGGGGATCAGCCCCAGCATTTT.

The chain links TRBV9 to TRBJ2-3; 10 nucleotides match TRBD2. The V and J ends lost 5 bases and 0 bases, in that order; junction bases with no gene match: 3. The germline V gene has CDR1 SGDLS and CDR2 YYNGEE. This CDR3 has 15 residues. CDR3 region: CASSTSGVSTDTQYF. The CDR3 DNA reads TGTGCCAGCAGTACTAGCGGGGTAAGCACAGATACGCAGTATTTT. The full variable domain, completed using reference TRBV9 and TRBJ2-3, is DSGVTQTPKHLITATGQRVTLRCSPRSGDLSVYWYQQSLDQGLQFLIQYYNGEERAKGNILERFSAQQFPDLHSELNLSSLELGDSALYFCASSTSGVSTDTQYFGPGTRLTVL.

In the case of this clone: Other DNA sequences in this sample translate to the same CDR3. V is TRBV27 and J is TRBJ1-6; tentative D call: TRBD1 (5 bases). The germline V and J ends were trimmed by 2 bases and 5 bases, with 7 bases remaining between them. CDR1 and CDR2 (germline): MNHEY, SMNVEV (reference sequence). The CDR3 runs 14 residues. The CDR3: CASSLGAHNSPLHF. CDR3 sequence (DNA): TGTGCCAGCAGTTTAGGGGCCCATAATTCACCCCTCCACTTT.

This chain connects TRBV6-5 to TRBJ1-2; tentatively, D is TRBD1 (6 bases). V was cut by 5 bases and J by 8 bases, with 12 bases left in between. Per the germline V gene, CDR1 is MNHEY and CDR2 is SVGAGI. The CDR3 is 12 amino acids. The CDR3 DNA reads TGTGCCAGCAGTCCCAGACAGGAGGGCTACACCTTC. Protein: CASSPRQEGYTF.

V gene TRBV5-5 combines with J gene TRBJ1-1; 7 bases line up with TRBD1. The CDR3 runs 17 residues. J was trimmed by 1 base and V by 3 bases; bases with no gene match: 12. In germline, CDR1 is SGHKS, CDR2 YYEKEE (reference sequence). CDR3: CASSSGQPPLPNTEAFF. The CDR3 bases are TGTGCCAGCAGCTCGGGACAGCCTCCACTCCCGAACACTGAAGCTTTCTTT.

The chain has TRBV18 and TRBJ2-5; 15 positions match TRBD2. Germline trimming cut 6 bases from V and 2 bases from J; bases unmatched to any gene: 10. The CDR3 has 18 residues. Germline V gives CDR1 KGHSH, CDR2 LQKENI. DNA for the CDR3: TGTGCCAGCTCCCTCGGACTAGCGGGAGGGGTTACTCAAGAGACCCAGTACTTC. It is translated as CASSLGLAGGVTQETQYF.

J is TRBJ2-3 and V is TRBV11-2; tentative D call: TRBD2 (6 bases). CDR3 length: 14 residues. CDR1 is SGHAT, CDR2 FQNNGV, per germline. V was trimmed by 2 bases and J by 6 bases, leaving 12 bases between them. CDR3 loop: CASSLKGTQDTQYF. The CDR3 DNA is TGTGCCAGCAGCTTAAAGGGGACTCAGGATACGCAGTATTTT.

This clone was picked up a small number of times. This CDR3 is CASSVLSTSYSYNEQFF. In DNA, the CDR3 is TGTGCCAGCAGCGTTCTATCTACTAGTTACTCCTACAATGAGCAGTTCTTC. The V and J genes are TRBV5-4 and TRBJ2-1, with D possibly TRBD2 on 5 matching bases. The CDR3 totals 17 residues. CDR1 is SGHNT and CDR2 is YYREEE in the germline V gene (reference sequence). Deletions cut 4 bases from V and 0 bases from J, with 17 bases between. The complete variable domain, with remaining parts taken from reference TRBV5-4 and TRBJ2-1, reads ETGVTQSPTHLIKTRGQQVTLRCSSQSGHNTVSWYQQALGQGPQFIFQYYREEENGRGNFPPRFSGLQFPNYSSELNVNALELDDSALYLCASSVLSTSYSYNEQFFGPGTRLTVL.

The chain employs TRBV7-3 and TRBJ2-3, with 12 nucleotides matching TRBD2. V shed 6 bases, J shed 0 bases, and the junction held 7 bases outside the gene matches. The CDR3 covers 17 residues. The germline V gene encodes CDR1 SGHTA and CDR2 FQGTGA. CDR3 bases: TGTGCCAGCAGGAGTGGACTAGCGGGGACTAGCACAGATACGCAGTATTTT. It yields the protein CASRSGLAGTSTDTQYF. Filled out from reference TRBV7-3 and TRBJ2-3, the complete variable domain reads GAGVSQTPSNKVTEKGKYVELRCDPISGHTALYWYRQSLGQGPEFLIYFQGTGAADDSGLPNDRFFAVRPEGSVSTLKIQRTERGDSAVYLCASRSGLAGTSTDTQYFGPGTRLTVL.

The chain uses TRBV28 and TRBJ2-1, with TRBD1 identical over 7 bases. Germline V gene sequence: CDR1 MDHEN, CDR2 SYDVKM. V lost 6 bases and J lost 3; bases outside the gene matches: 5. This CDR3 is 14 amino acids long. CDR3 residues: CASSNTGDYNEQFF. DNA of the CDR3: TGTGCCAGCAGCAACACAGGGGACTACAATGAGCAGTTCTTC. Combining the CDR3 with reference TRBV28 and TRBJ2-1 gives the whole variable domain DVKVTQSSRYLVKRTGEKVFLECVQDMDHENMFWYRQDPGLGLRLIYFSYDVKMKEKGDIPEGYSVSREKKERFSLILESASTNQTSMYLCASSNTGDYNEQFFGPGTRLTVL.

The V gene is TRBV6-6, the J gene TRBJ1-5; possibly TRBD1 for D (6 bases). The CDR3 runs to 16 residues. V lost 5 bases and J 0 bases, leaving 14 bases between the germline ends. Germline V gene data show CDR1 as MNHNY and CDR2 as SVGAGI (reference sequence). CDR3 sequence reads: CASSTAGVDSNQPQHF. The CDR3 region has the DNA TGTGCCAGCAGTACGGCAGGGGTGGATAGCAATCAGCCCCAGCATTTT.

This clone was found once. The genes are TRBV30 and TRBJ2-5; 7 bases are a match to TRBD2. Germline V lookup: CDR1 GTSNPN, CDR2 SVGIG (reference sequence). J gave up 6 bases and V 4 bases, and 5 bases lay outside the gene matches. The CDR3 totals 12 residues. The CDR3 region has the DNA TGTGCCTGGAAATCGGGAGGTCAGACCCAGTACTTC. Amino acid sequence: CAWKSGGQTQYF.

The rearrangement links TRBV19 to TRBJ1-2; D is unresolved. Looked up from germline, CDR1 is LNHDA and CDR2 is SQIVND (reference sequence). The CDR3 totals 13 residues. The V end was cut by 4 bases, the J end by 8 bases, with 14 bases between. The CDR3 nucleotides are TGTGCCAGTAGTACCCCAGACCGGGGAGGCTACACCTTC. Its translation is CASSTPDRGGYTF.

V is TRBV28 and J is TRBJ1-5, with a weak D call TRBD1 (6 bases). V was cut by 6 bases and J by 7 bases, with 10 bases left in between. Germline CDR1 reads MDHEN; CDR2 reads SYDVKM. CDR3 size: 12 residues. CDR3 region: CASRPGQQPQHF. The CDR3 nucleotides are TGTGCCAGCAGACCCGGACAGCAGCCCCAGCATTTT.